This paragraph covers one T cell receptor beta chain sequence. This entry comes from a study of blood T cell repertoires in COVID-19. Study as a whole: Collection of acute and convalescent COVID-19 samples took place in the United States, Italy and Spain. Sources were T cells, B-cell-depleted T cells, or PBMCs; the material itself was cDNA or gDNA.

Germline lookup yields CDR1 MNHEY and CDR2 SMNVEV (reference sequence). This CDR3 spans 13 amino acids. V was cut by 0 bases and J by 7 bases, with 9 bases left in between. As processed by the authors: Counts of nucleated cells, estimated from reference gene primer amplification, were obtained. Here immunoSEQ multiplex PCR was the method, and the copy in TCRdb shows in-frame clones only, minus some. The DNA was the basis for D and trimming; V, J and clone size are from that table. The data show about 36,000 clones, roughly 78% seen once. The source of this sequence is a man aged 60-69 years with acute or convalescent COVID-19. Sequencing was carried out using peripheral blood. The chain combines TRBV27 with TRBJ2-5; D unclear. CDR3 loop: CASSLSPLATQYF. For the CDR3, the DNA is TGTGCCAGCAGTTTATCGCCTTTGGCGACCCAGTACTTC.